The 17 T cell receptor beta chains in this list originate from one sample, sequenced in a study of T cell repertoires in cytomegalovirus infection. A single record per CDR3 protein comes from TCRdb applying MiXCR to the reads. The table includes approximately 700,000 distinct CDR3 sequences, 35% detected once. Sequencing used PBMCs. The receptors were gathered from a human donor in good health (CMV status not recorded). Some clones in this sample may be carry-over from other donors' samples.

In nucleotides, the CDR3 is TGTGCCAGTAGTATTTCGGTCTCGCTCGGACAAGAGACCCAGTACTTC. It is translated as CASSISVSLGQETQYF. The J gene is TRBJ2-5, the V gene TRBV19, with D unclear. Germline V gives CDR1 LNHDA, CDR2 SQIVND (reference sequence). There are 16 residues in the CDR3. Trimming removed 3 bases from V and 2 bases from J, with 16 bases in between.

In its sample, this clonotype was seen many times. The chain carries TRBV12-3 or TRBV12-4 and TRBJ1-5, with a weak D call TRBD1 (5 bases). There are 14 residues in the CDR3. The V end was cut by 3 bases, the J end by 5 bases, with 11 bases between. CDR3: CASSFGGSHQPQHF. The CDR3 DNA is TGTGCCAGCAGTTTTGGGGGAAGCCATCAGCCCCAGCATTTT.

This clonotype was seen only a few times. The genes are TRBV10-3 and TRBJ2-5; 12 nucleotides line up with TRBD2. Germline loops: CDR1 ENHRY, CDR2 SYGVKD. CDR3 length equals 18 residues. V lost 3 bases, J lost 5 bases, and 13 bases stayed unmatched. CDR3 nucleotide sequence: TGTGCCATCAGTGAAAGGGCTAGCGGGGGGGCAGGCCGGGAGACCCAGTACTTC. It yields the protein CAISERASGGAGRETQYF.

V is TRBV11-1 and J is TRBJ2-7; D possibly corresponds to TRBD2 (5 bases). Germline V gene data show CDR1 as SGHAT and CDR2 as FQDESV (reference sequence). V was trimmed by 1 base and J by 3 bases, leaving 10 bases between them. This CDR3 contains 14 residues. The CDR3 bases are TGTGCCAGCAGCTTAGACCCCGGGGTCTACGAGCAGTACTTC. This gives the protein CASSLDPGVYEQYF.

J is TRBJ1-1 and V is TRBV18; D is unresolved. This CDR3 is 14 amino acids long. CDR1 and CDR2 from the germline V gene are KGHSH and LQKENI. Trimming took off 5 bases at V and 1 base at J, with 11 bases between the two ends. CDR3 residues: CASSSQTENTEAFF. The CDR3 region has the DNA TGTGCCAGCTCATCACAGACTGAGAACACTGAAGCTTTCTTT.

The chain recombines TRBV5-1 with TRBJ2-2; weak D call: TRBD2 (6 bases). V shed 0 bases and J shed 0 bases, with 18 bases lying between them. The CDR3 runs 19 residues. The V gene's germline CDR1 is SGHRS and CDR2 YFSETQ. The CDR3 DNA sequence: TGCGCCAGCAGCTTGGAGGGACGAAGCGGGCTGGCGAACACCGGGGAGCTGTTTTTT. This translates into CASSLEGRSGLANTGELFF.

The V gene is TRBV9, the J gene TRBJ2-3; 10 bases match TRBD2. CDR1 SGDLS and CDR2 YYNGEE come from the germline V gene. This CDR3 spans 17 amino acids. V trimming: 0 bases; J trimming: 3 bases; junction bases outside the gene matches: 7. For the CDR3, the DNA is TGTGCCAGCAGCGTAGAGGGTAGCGGGGGGCCGACAGATACGCAGTATTTT. Encoded protein: CASSVEGSGGPTDTQYF.

This clonotype is a singleton in its sample. This may stem from a read error, because a much larger clone lies one nucleotide away. Likely a read error: the CDR3 ends without its conserved phenylalanine or tryptophan. The rearrangement uses TRBV7-8 and TRBJ2-7, with D possibly TRBD2 on 6 matching bases. Germline loops: CDR1 SGHVS, CDR2 FQNEAQ. V lost 6 bases and J 3 bases, leaving 15 bases between the germline ends. The length of the CDR3 is 14 residues. CDR3 sequence reads: CASRPTSSNYEQYC. For the CDR3, the DNA is TGTGCCAGCAGGCCAACTAGCTCGAACTACGAGCAGTACTGC.

In its sample, this clonotype was seen a few times. The chain uses TRBV30 and TRBJ2-3, with 8 bases fitting TRBD2. The germline gives CDR1 GTSNPN, CDR2 SVGIG (reference sequence). The CDR3 loop spans 15 amino acids. V was pared by 2 bases and J by 4 bases, with 8 bases of the junction left unmatched. The CDR3 coding sequence is TGTGCCTGGAGTATCCCAGCGGGGGCTGCAGATACGCAGTATTTT. It translates to CAWSIPAGAADTQYF.

Many counts were recorded for this clonotype. The CDR3 bases are TGTGCCAGCAGTGCTAGCGGGAGGGCCGCCGATACGCAGTATTTT. Its translation: CASSASGRAADTQYF. The V gene is TRBV12-3 or TRBV12-4, the J gene TRBJ2-3; 12 nucleotides align to TRBD2. The length of the CDR3 is 15 residues. J gave up 6 bases and V 5 bases, and 6 bases lay outside the gene matches.

The chain carries TRBV20-1 and TRBJ2-3, with TRBD2 as a possible D gene (6 bases). The germline V and J ends were trimmed by 6 bases and 5 bases, with 12 bases remaining between them. Per the germline V gene, CDR1 is DFQATT and CDR2 is SNEGSKA (reference sequence). CDR3 length: 12 residues. The CDR3 reads CSAREVGDTQYF. The CDR3 DNA reads as TGCAGTGCAAGGGAGGTAGGAGATACGCAGTATTTT.

There are many counts of this clonotype. This chain links TRBV6-2 or TRBV6-3 with TRBJ1-1; D is undetermined. V lost 6 bases and J 4 bases, leaving 6 bases between the germline ends. Germline CDR1 MNHEY, CDR2 SVGEGT. The CDR3 length is 11 residues. CDR3 nucleotide sequence: TGTGCCAGCAGGGGTGGCACTGAAGCTTTCTTT. Protein sequence: CASRGGTEAFF.

This sequence joins TRBV30 and TRBJ1-2, with 9 nucleotides matching TRBD1. V dropped 0 bases and J dropped 5; count of bases not matched to a gene: 7. This CDR3 region has 15 residues. Looked up from germline, CDR1 is GTSNPN and CDR2 is SVGIG (reference sequence). The CDR3 loop is CAWSVLGTGRYGYTF. CDR3 nucleotide sequence: TGTGCCTGGAGTGTACTCGGGACAGGGAGATATGGCTACACCTTC.

The chain employs TRBV20-1 and TRBJ2-3; D unclear. V was pared by 6 bases and J by 0 bases, with 16 bases between. Germline CDR1 is DFQATT and CDR2 is SNEGSKA (reference sequence). The CDR3 has 15 amino acids. The CDR3 protein is CSARFRAGSTDTQYF. For the CDR3, the DNA is TGCAGTGCCCGGTTTAGGGCCGGAAGCACAGATACGCAGTATTTT.

In its sample, this clonotype was seen once. The rearrangement links TRBV4-2 to TRBJ1-3, with D tentatively TRBD1 (5 bases). Per the germline V gene, CDR1 is LGHNA and CDR2 is YNFKEQ. CDR3 size: 19 residues. Trimming took 4 bases from V and 5 from J, leaving 27 bases between them. The CDR3: CASSLWGIETGTPRNTIYF. In DNA, the CDR3 is TGTGCCAGCAGCCTATGGGGTATAGAGACCGGGACGCCAAGAAACACCATATATTTT.

This clonotype came up a few times. The V and J genes are TRBV6-8 and TRBJ2-3; 8 bases line up with TRBD2. This CDR3 has 16 residues. J gave up 1 base and V 6 bases, and 9 bases lay outside the gene matches. Per germline, CDR1 MNHGY and CDR2 SAAAGT. The CDR3 is CASRNQISGGTDTQYF. The CDR3, as DNA: TGTGCCAGCAGGAACCAGATTAGCGGGGGCACAGATACGCAGTATTTT.

On this clonotype: Lacking the conserved final phenylalanine or tryptophan, this CDR3 likely reflects a read error. The chain carries TRBV6-6 and TRBJ1-5; D is possibly TRBD1 (6 bases). The germline gives CDR1 MNHNY, CDR2 SVGAGI (reference sequence). The CDR3 is made up of 13 amino acids. V was clipped by 8 bases and J by 5 bases, with 13 bases between them. The CDR3 DNA follows: TGTGCCAGCCAACAGGGAAACGATCAGCCCCAGCATTTG. Translated, it gives CASQQGNDQPQHL.